Reported below is one T cell receptor beta chain. CDR1 and CDR2 from the germline V gene are MNHEY and SMNVEV (reference sequence). Trimming at V came to 4 bases and at J to 8 bases, leaving 6 bases not matched to a gene. This CDR3 comprises 14 residues. This record comes from a study of control samples from healthy donors and cancer patients. Generated by immunoSEQ multiplex PCR, the TCRdb table keeps only in-frame clones and is missing some. The table records fewer than 200,000 clones, roughly 94% of them present only once. The sequence was obtained from a man aged 55-75 years with colorectal cancer. Sequences were obtained from PBMCs. The gene calls are TRBV27 and TRBJ1-4; 8 bases fit TRBD1. CDR3 protein: CASSYQGAGEKLFF. CDR3 sequence (DNA): TGTGCCAGCAGTTATCAGGGGGCAGGGGAAAAACTGTTTTTT. Full variable domain (missing parts from reference TRBV27 and TRBJ1-4): EAQVTQNPRYLITVTGKKLTVTCSQNMNHEYMSWYRQDPGLGLRQIYYSMNVEVTDKGDVPEGYKVSRKEKRNFPLILESPSPNQTSLYFCASSYQGAGEKLFFGSGTQLSVL.